This T cell receptor (beta chain) originates from a study of T cell responses to AZD1222 COVID-19 vaccine. Germline V gives CDR1 MNHEY, CDR2 SMNVEV (reference sequence). The V gene lost 6 bases and the J gene lost 3 bases, with 24 bases spanning the gap. CDR3 size: 18 residues. Assay used: immunoSEQ multiplex PCR; TCRdb lists only in-frame clones, some missing. The sample contains about 170,000 clones, around 90% of which appear only once. The receptor was derived from an adult in good health. The material was peripheral blood, obtained on day 0 of AZD1222 vaccination. The chain couples TRBV27 to TRBJ1-3; D not resolved. CDR3 sequence reads: CASSSRTLGGRNGNTIYF. The CDR3 region has the DNA TGTGCCAGCAGCTCCCGAACTTTGGGAGGGAGGAATGGAAACACCATATATTTT.